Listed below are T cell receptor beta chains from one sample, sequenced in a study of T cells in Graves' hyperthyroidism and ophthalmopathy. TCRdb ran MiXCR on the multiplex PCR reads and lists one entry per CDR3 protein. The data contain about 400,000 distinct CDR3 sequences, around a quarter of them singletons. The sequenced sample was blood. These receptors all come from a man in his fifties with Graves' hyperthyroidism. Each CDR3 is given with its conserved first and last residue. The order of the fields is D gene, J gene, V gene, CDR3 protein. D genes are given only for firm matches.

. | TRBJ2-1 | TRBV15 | CATRELVHEQFF
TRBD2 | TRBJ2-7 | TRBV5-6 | CASSFSGSGYEQYF
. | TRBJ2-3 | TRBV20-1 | CSARDYARTDTQYF
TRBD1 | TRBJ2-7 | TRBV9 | CASSVGSGTGAYEQYF
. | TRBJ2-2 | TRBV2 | CASSDLSNTGELFF
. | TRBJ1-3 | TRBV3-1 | CASSQEDYVNTIYF
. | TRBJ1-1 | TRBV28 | CASSPIWGNTEAFF
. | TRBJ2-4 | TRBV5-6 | CASSLGSRVTQNIQYF
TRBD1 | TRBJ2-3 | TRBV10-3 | CAISEGGQGGTDTQYF
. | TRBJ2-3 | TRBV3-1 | CASSSISPNTQYF
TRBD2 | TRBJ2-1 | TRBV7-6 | CASSSVASGTPSGEQFF
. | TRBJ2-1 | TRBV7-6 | CASSLDGTGRYNEQFF
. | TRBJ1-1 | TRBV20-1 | CSATPLNTEAFF
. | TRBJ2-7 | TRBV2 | CASSELAGPSYEQYF
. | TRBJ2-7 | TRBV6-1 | CASSGPSYEQYF
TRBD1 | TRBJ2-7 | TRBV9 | CASSVGQGAYEQYF
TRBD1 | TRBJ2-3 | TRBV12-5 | CASGWGQRETDTQYF
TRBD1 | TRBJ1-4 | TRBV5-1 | CASSKRQGEKLFF
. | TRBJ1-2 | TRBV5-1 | CASAQGLGGYTF
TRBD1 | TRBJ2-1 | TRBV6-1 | CASSEGQGEFF
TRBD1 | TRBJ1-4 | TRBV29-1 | CSVDSGTGPEKLFF
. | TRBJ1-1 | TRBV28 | CASSPYNFGTPNTEAFF
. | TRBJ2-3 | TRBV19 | CASRVGGAVTDTQYF
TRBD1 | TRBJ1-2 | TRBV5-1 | CASIMPGQLNGYTF
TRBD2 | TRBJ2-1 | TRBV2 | CASRTTSGNNEQFF
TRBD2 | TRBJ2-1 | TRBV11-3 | CASSLGLAGVYNEQFF
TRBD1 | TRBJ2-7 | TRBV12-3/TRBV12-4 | CASSSGTEAYEQYF
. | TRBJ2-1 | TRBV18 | CASSFIGNEQFF
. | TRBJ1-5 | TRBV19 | CASGGIGNQPQHF
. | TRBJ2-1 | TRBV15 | CATSRDRYGRQFF
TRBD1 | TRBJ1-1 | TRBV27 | CASRRKTGGGSNTEAFF
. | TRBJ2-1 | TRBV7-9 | CATTRGAAIGYNEQFF
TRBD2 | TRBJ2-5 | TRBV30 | CAWSVGTSGQETQYF
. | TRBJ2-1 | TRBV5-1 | CASTPGELRNEQFF
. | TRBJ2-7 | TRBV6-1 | CANSKRETSSYEQYF
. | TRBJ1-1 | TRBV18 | CASSPGLGGDEAFF
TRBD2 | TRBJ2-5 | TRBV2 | CAIARSGSPETQYF
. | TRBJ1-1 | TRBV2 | CASKYGRDTEAFF
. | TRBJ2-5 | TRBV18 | CASSPTAQETQYF
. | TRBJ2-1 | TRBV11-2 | CASSLGIQGIFHNEQFF
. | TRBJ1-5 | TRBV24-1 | CATQQSPGQPQHF
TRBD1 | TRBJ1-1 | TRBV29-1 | CSVAVRGRTEAFF
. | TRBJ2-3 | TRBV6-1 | CASRETQGLTDTQYF
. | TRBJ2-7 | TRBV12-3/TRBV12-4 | CASAKDTVSYEQYF
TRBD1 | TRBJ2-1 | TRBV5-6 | CASSLHTGGFDEQFF
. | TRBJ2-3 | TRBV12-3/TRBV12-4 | CASSLERRGATQYF
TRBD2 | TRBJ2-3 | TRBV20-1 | CSAQSSGTSTDTQYF
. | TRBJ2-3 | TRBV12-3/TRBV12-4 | CASRRPRTDTQYF
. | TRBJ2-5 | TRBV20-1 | CSALRGLETQYF
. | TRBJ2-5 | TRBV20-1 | CSARDEGPQQESQYF
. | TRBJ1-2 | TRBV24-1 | CATSDLAQGNGYTF
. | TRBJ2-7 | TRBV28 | CASSGDEAYEQYF
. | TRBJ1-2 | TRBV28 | CASSFGQAVGYTF